The source of this TCR beta chain is a study of T-cell reconstitution after alpha-beta-depleted transplantation in children. Overall study findings and caveats: In some patients, recipient T cells and intrathymic progenitors surviving conditioning explained high day-60 diversity. Several hundred expanded graft clones reportedly gave rise to the alpha-beta T cells present about two months after transplant.

Germline CDR1 reads SGHTA; CDR2 reads FQGNSA. This CDR3 has 16 amino acids. The V end was cut by 2 bases, the J end by 4 bases, with 14 bases between. This clonotype has a handful of counts. Antigen specificity is unknown. The library targeted TCRbeta and was prepared with unique molecular identifiers. Via MiXCR, TCRdb re-called the PCR reads, giving one row per CDR3 protein. Here the sample spans 350,000 to 500,000 distinct CDR3 sequences, over 40% being singletons. The rearrangement links TRBV7-2 to TRBJ2-2, with TRBD1 as a possible D gene (6 bases). Specimen: PBMCs, collected before TCRalphabeta/CD19-depleted stem cell transplant. The TCR sequence derives from a girl aged 2-10 years with aplastic anemia, due to receive a stem cell transplant. In DNA, the CDR3 is TGTGCCAGCAGCTTAACCGGGACACGAGGCACCGGGGAGCTGTTTTTT. Translated, it gives CASSLTGTRGTGELFF.